The 18 T cell receptor beta chains in this list originate from one sample, sequenced in a study of shared clonotypes between healthy human individuals. Method: immunoSEQ multiplex PCR; TCRdb's copy keeps in-frame clones and lacks some. The table lists 640,000 or so clones, 60% to 80% of them singletons, with 1.8% in the top ten. Sequencing input: memory CD4+ T cells sorted from blood. Subset in this sample: CD45RA-negative fraction. The receptors come from a woman aged 25-40 years in good health.

V usage is TRBV7-2 and J usage is TRBJ2-7; tentatively, D is TRBD1 or TRBD2 (5 bases each). The CDR3 extends over 16 amino acids. Germline CDR1 and CDR2: SGHTA and FQGNSA. With 4 bases removed from V and 6 bases from J, the gap between germline ends came to 22 bases. CDR3 sequence reads: CASSSRDGQVSFEQYF. DNA for the CDR3: TGTGCCAGCAGCTCTAGGGACGGACAAGTTTCTTTCGAGCAGTACTTC.

The chain links TRBV5-6 to TRBJ2-7; D possibly corresponds to TRBD1 (7 bases). The germline V and J ends were trimmed by 4 bases and 3 bases, with 14 bases remaining between them. Germline loops: CDR1 SGHDT, CDR2 YYEEEE. The CDR3 contains 14 residues. The CDR3 bases are TGTGCCAGCAGCCCGGGGGACAGAGACTACGAGCAGTACTTC. This gives the protein CASSPGDRDYEQYF.

This clone came up a few times. CDR3 sequence reads: CASSLGDLWNGREGEQFF. The DNA for the CDR3 is TGCGCCAGCAGCTTGGGTGACTTGTGGAACGGGAGGGAGGGGGAGCAGTTCTTC. The chain recombines TRBV5-1 with TRBJ2-1, with TRBD2 matching 8 bases. The germline CDR1 and CDR2 sequences are SGHRS and YFSETQ. V shed 0 bases, J shed 10 bases, and the junction held 18 bases outside the gene matches. This CDR3 has 18 amino acids.

This clone was seen at least ten times. The genes are TRBV5-1 and TRBJ2-5; tentative D call: TRBD1 (6 bases). Germline V CDR1 and CDR2: SGHRS, YFSETQ. This CDR3 contains 15 residues. V was pared by 4 bases and J by 5 bases, with 18 bases between. CDR3 bases: TGCGCCAGCAGCAACCAGGGGACGGCGAGGGAGACCCAGTACTTC. As protein: CASSNQGTARETQYF.

In DNA form, the CDR3 reads TGTGCCATCGCCGAGGGGGGGGGCGAGACCCAGTACTTC. Translation gives CAIAEGGGETQYF. The chain joins TRBV10-3 to TRBJ2-5; D is possibly TRBD2 (7 bases). The germline V gene has CDR1 ENHRY and CDR2 SYGVKD. The V end lost 8 bases, the J end lost 5 bases, and 15 bases lay between the germline ends. The CDR3 sequence is 13 residues long.

The chain uses TRBV6-4 and TRBJ1-5; no definite D call. This CDR3 is 13 amino acids long. Deletions cut 2 bases from V and 2 bases from J, with 4 bases between. Germline values: CDR1 MRHNA, CDR2 SNTAGT. The CDR3 DNA is TGTGCCAGCAGTGACAGTCGCAATCAGCCCCAGCATTTT. Translation: CASSDSRNQPQHF.

This clone is medium-sized by share. V and J are TRBV6-5 and TRBJ1-2; 7 nucleotides line up with TRBD1. The J segment lost 1 base and the V segment lost 6 bases, leaving 2 bases of the junction unmatched. Germline values: CDR1 MNHEY, CDR2 SVGAGI. CDR3 length: 13 amino acids. CDR3 nucleotide sequence: TGTGCCAGCAGCCGGGACAGTAACTATGGCTACACCTTC. Its protein product is CASSRDSNYGYTF.

V and J are TRBV28 and TRBJ2-5; 11 nucleotides align to TRBD1. The germline V gene encodes CDR1 MDHEN and CDR2 SYDVKM. The trim removed 7 bases at V and 1 base at J, leaving 8 bases unmatched. The CDR3 is 16 residues long. DNA of the CDR3: TGTGCCAGCAAACGGGGACAGGGGGACTTCCAAGAGACCCAGTACTTC. Translation gives CASKRGQGDFQETQYF.

The chain couples TRBV28 to TRBJ1-5; perhaps TRBD1 as D (5 bases). With 7 bases removed from V and 6 bases from J, the gap between germline ends came to 10 bases. Per germline, CDR1 MDHEN and CDR2 SYDVKM. The CDR3 has 12 amino acids. DNA for the CDR3: TGTGCCAGCACTGGGGGGGGTCAGCCCCAGCATTTT. This sequence encodes CASTGGGQPQHF.

The chain carries TRBV27 and TRBJ2-7, with 9 bases that match TRBD1. The germline gives CDR1 MNHEY, CDR2 SMNVEV (reference sequence). This CDR3 has 13 residues. J lost 3 bases, V lost 5 bases, and 2 bases had no gene match. CDR3 DNA sequence: TGTGCCAGCAGTCGACAGGGGGACTACGAGCAGTACTTC. It is translated as CASSRQGDYEQYF.

V gene TRBV5-1 combines with J gene TRBJ2-6; D uncertain. Trimming removed 4 bases from V and 0 bases from J, with 8 bases in between. Germline V gene lookup returns CDR1 SGHRS and CDR2 YFSETQ. This CDR3 is built from 15 residues. CDR3 protein: CASSPLGSGANVLTF. CDR3 coding DNA: TGCGCCAGCAGCCCTCTTGGCTCTGGGGCCAACGTCCTGACTTTC.

The chain combines TRBV11-2 with TRBJ2-3, with 11 bases fitting TRBD2. This CDR3 spans 17 amino acids. The germline gives CDR1 SGHAT, CDR2 FQNNGV. Germline trimming cut 6 bases from V and 3 bases from J; bases unmatched to any gene: 11. CDR3 in DNA: TGTGCCAGCAGAGAGGCAGTTAGCGGGAGGGGAACAGATACGCAGTATTTT. It yields the protein CASREAVSGRGTDTQYF.

For the CDR3, the DNA is TGTGCCAGTCACCGCTTTTCCTACGAGCAGTACTTC. It encodes CASHRFSYEQYF. The chain employs TRBV6-5 and TRBJ2-7; D gene ambiguous. The CDR3 is made up of 12 amino acids. Trimming shortened V by 9 bases and J by 1 base, and 10 bases separated the two germline ends. CDR1 is MNHEY, CDR2 SVGAGI, per germline.

This sequence joins TRBV6-1 and TRBJ2-5; D might be TRBD2 (7 bases). The CDR3 runs 14 residues. Deletions cut 1 base from V and 5 bases from J, with 11 bases between. Germline V lookup: CDR1 MNHNS, CDR2 SASEGT. CDR3 region: CASSEVRGRETQYF. CDR3 coding DNA: TGTGCCAGCAGTGAAGTGCGGGGGCGTGAGACCCAGTACTTC.

The rearrangement links TRBV28 to TRBJ1-5; 7 nucleotides match TRBD1. Looked up from germline, CDR1 is MDHEN and CDR2 is SYDVKM. This CDR3 is 20 amino acids long. V shed 3 bases and J 0 bases; nucleotides not matched to a gene: 17. CDR3 region: CASSFWGRQGSFGSNQPQHF. The DNA for the CDR3 is TGTGCCAGCAGTTTTTGGGGGAGACAGGGTTCCTTCGGTAGCAATCAGCCCCAGCATTTT.

Details on this clone: Different DNA sequences within this sample yield the same CDR3. The chain uses TRBV18 and TRBJ1-2; D is perhaps TRBD1 (5 bases). The CDR3 spans 12 residues. The V and J ends lost 6 bases and 3 bases respectively, with 8 bases between them. Germline CDR1 is KGHSH and CDR2 is LQKENI. For the CDR3, the DNA is TGTGCCAGCTCGCCGGGGGACTATGGCTACACCTTC. It is translated as CASSPGDYGYTF.

The J gene is TRBJ2-2, the V gene TRBV7-2; D ambiguous. Per germline, CDR1 SGHTA and CDR2 FQGNSA. The CDR3 has 13 amino acids. Trimming left V 2 bases short and J 1 base short, with 2 bases between. Here the CDR3 DNA reads TGTGCCAGCAGCTTACTGAACACCGGGGAGCTGTTTTTT. It specifies CASSLLNTGELFF.

V is TRBV6-1 and J is TRBJ1-1, with 8 nucleotides matching TRBD1. The CDR3 contains 15 residues. The V gene's germline CDR1 is MNHNS and CDR2 SASEGT. After removal of 7 bases from V and 1 base from J, the junction contained 8 bases not matched to a gene. This CDR3 reads CASTRPGTGNTEAFF. The CDR3 coding sequence is TGTGCCAGCACCCGCCCGGGGACAGGGAACACTGAAGCTTTCTTT.